One sample yielded the 32 T cell receptor beta chains listed below, sequenced in a study of patients and donors after allogeneic stem cell transplantation. TCRdb re-derived calls from the RT-PCR reads in MiXCR, one entry per CDR3 protein. The sample has about a million distinct CDR3 sequences; more than 15% are singletons. Sequencing input: blood, either unsorted or a sorted T cell fraction (not recorded which). The origin of the receptors is a human donor who was either an allogeneic HSCT recipient or a stem cell or donor lymphocyte infusion donor (not recorded which). It is not recorded whose cells these are; they may come from a transplant donor.

In its sample, this clonotype was seen a few times. The rearrangement links TRBV7-6 to TRBJ2-7; the match to TRBD2 covers 8 bases. Germline trimming cut 5 bases from V and 1 base from J; bases unmatched to any gene: 4. Germline CDR1 SGHVS, CDR2 FNYEAQ. CDR3 length: 14 amino acids. This CDR3 is CASSPRLASYEQYF. CDR3 bases: TGTGCCAGCAGCCCGCGACTAGCGTCCTACGAGCAGTACTTC.

This clonotype was seen a few times. This chain uses TRBV12-3 or TRBV12-4 with TRBJ2-2; D gene uncertain. V was trimmed by 6 bases and J by 5 bases, leaving 13 bases between them. CDR3 length: 14 residues. CDR3 sequence: CASSPTYQTGELFF. Written as DNA, the CDR3 is TGTGCCAGCAGCCCGACTTACCAAACCGGGGAGCTGTTTTTT.

The chain recombines TRBV20-1 with TRBJ2-7; D uncertain. The germline gives CDR1 DFQATT, CDR2 SNEGSKA (reference sequence). The germline V and J ends were trimmed by 2 bases and 5 bases, with 10 bases remaining between them. This CDR3 has 12 residues. This CDR3 is CSARPLVDEQYF. As DNA, the CDR3 is TGCAGTGCTAGACCTTTAGTTGACGAGCAGTACTTC.

V is TRBV10-3 and J is TRBJ2-7, with 8 nucleotides matching TRBD1. The CDR3 runs 12 residues. J gave up 6 bases and V 6 bases, and 4 bases lay outside the gene matches. CDR1 and CDR2 (germline): ENHRY, SYGVKD. The CDR3: CAIRDQGAEQYF. CDR3 coding DNA: TGTGCCATCAGGGACCAGGGGGCCGAGCAGTACTTC.

The table lists this clonotype with a few counts. V is TRBV6-2 or TRBV6-3 and J is TRBJ2-3; tentatively, D is TRBD2 (5 bases). V shed 7 bases and J shed 1 base, with 9 bases lying between them. This CDR3 has 13 residues. Germline V gene data show CDR1 as MNHEY and CDR2 as SVGEGT. The CDR3 sequence: CASTHGGTDTQYF. The CDR3 nucleotides read TGTGCCAGCACCCACGGGGGCACAGATACGCAGTATTTT.

J is TRBJ2-6 and V is TRBV6-1, with TRBD1 matching 11 bases. The CDR3 length is 17 residues. Germline V gene data show CDR1 as MNHNS and CDR2 as SASEGT. V lost 6 bases to trimming and J lost 0 bases; unmatched junction nucleotides: 4. CDR3 in amino acids: CASRTGTGGSGANVLTF. The CDR3, as DNA: TGTGCCAGCAGAACCGGGACAGGGGGCTCTGGGGCCAACGTCCTGACTTTC.

This clonotype occurred a few times. The genes are TRBV3-1 and TRBJ2-1; possibly TRBD2 for D (6 bases). Per germline, CDR1 LGHDT and CDR2 YNNKEL (reference sequence). Trimming shortened V by 4 bases and J by 1 base, and 17 bases separated the two germline ends. This CDR3 is built from 17 residues. CDR3 bases: TGTGCCAGCAGCCCCAGCCAGACTAGATATTCCTACAATGAGCAGTTCTTC. As protein: CASSPSQTRYSYNEQFF.

This clonotype appeared many times. Here the CDR3 reads CSAIIAGAYEQYF. Written as DNA, the CDR3 is TGCAGTGCTATTATAGCGGGGGCCTACGAGCAGTACTTC. The chain links TRBV20-1 to TRBJ2-7; 9 bases are a match to TRBD2. CDR1 DFQATT and CDR2 SNEGSKA come from the germline V gene (reference sequence). The CDR3 has 13 residues. V dropped 4 bases and J dropped 2; count of bases not matched to a gene: 3.

The rearrangement uses TRBV6-5 and TRBJ1-2; TRBD1 matches 10 bases. CDR3 length equals 17 residues. CDR1 is MNHEY, CDR2 SVGAGI, per germline. J gave up 8 bases and V 0 bases, and 12 bases lay outside the gene matches. The CDR3 DNA sequence: TGTGCCAGCAGTTACTCGGCCTCGAGACAGGGGGCACGGGGCTACACCTTC. It is translated as CASSYSASRQGARGYTF.

The chain joins TRBV2 to TRBJ2-6; TRBD2 is a possible D gene (6 bases). Trimming pared 9 bases from V and 0 bases from J, leaving 12 bases between. The CDR3 spans 15 residues. CDR1 is SNHLY and CDR2 is FYNNEI in the germline V gene. This CDR3 is CARGLAHSGANVLTF. The CDR3 region has the DNA TGTGCCAGGGGACTGGCCCACTCTGGGGCCAACGTCCTGACTTTC.

The chain employs TRBV25-1 and TRBJ2-5, with 9 bases that match TRBD1. With 4 bases clipped from V and 4 bases from J, the junction kept 4 bases outside the gene matches. The CDR3 totals 14 residues. The germline V gene encodes CDR1 MGHDK and CDR2 SYGVNS. The DNA for the CDR3 is TGTGCCAGCAGTGGACAGGGGGTGGGAGAGACCCAGTACTTC. It codes for CASSGQGVGETQYF. Filled out from reference TRBV25-1 and TRBJ2-5, the complete variable domain reads EADIYQTPRYLVIGTGKKITLECSQTMGHDKMYWYQQDPGMELHLIHYSYGVNSTEKGDLSSESTVSRIRTEHFPLTLESARPSHTSQYLCASSGQGVGETQYFGPGTRLLVL.

V and J are TRBV20-1 and TRBJ1-1; D remains unclear. The CDR3 runs to 13 residues. V lost 5 bases to trimming and J lost 6 bases, with 16 bases between them. CDR1 is DFQATT, CDR2 SNEGSKA, per germline (reference sequence). The CDR3 DNA reads TGCAGTGCTCCTCGAGAGCCGGAAGCTGAAGCTTTCTTT. This encodes CSAPREPEAEAFF.

This clonotype has a handful of counts. V is TRBV11-2 and J is TRBJ2-3; 10 nucleotides line up with TRBD2. The length of the CDR3 is 18 residues. From germline, CDR1 is SGHAT and CDR2 FQNNGV. Germline trimming cut 2 bases from V and 1 base from J; bases unmatched to any gene: 9. CDR3 in DNA: TGTGCCAGCAGCTTATTTTCCCTAGCGGGGGAGGGCACAGATACGCAGTATTTT. Its protein is CASSLFSLAGEGTDTQYF.

This chain links TRBV11-3 with TRBJ2-1; TRBD2 matches 15 bases. Per germline, CDR1 SGHNT and CDR2 YENEEA. Germline trimming cut 10 bases from V and 7 bases from J; bases unmatched to any gene: 11. The CDR3 totals 16 residues. The CDR3 protein is CATGLAGGEIANEQFF. CDR3 bases: TGTGCCACCGGACTAGCGGGAGGGGAAATCGCGAATGAGCAGTTCTTC.

This clonotype was counted many times. The chain employs TRBV12-3 or TRBV12-4 and TRBJ1-2; no firm D call. Trimming cost V 5 bases and J 2 bases, with 6 bases left between them. The CDR3 is made up of 12 amino acids. The CDR3, as DNA: TGTGCCAGCAGTCGACGGAACTATGGCTACACCTTC. This translates into CASSRRNYGYTF.

This chain uses TRBV6-2 or TRBV6-3 with TRBJ2-7; 9 bases line up with TRBD2. This CDR3 comprises 14 residues. J was trimmed by 3 bases and V by 8 bases; bases with no gene match: 8. Per germline, CDR1 MNHEY and CDR2 SVGEGT. The CDR3 spells CASRGAGGYYEQYF. As DNA, the CDR3 is TGTGCCAGCCGAGGAGCGGGGGGCTACTACGAGCAGTACTTC.

The chain carries TRBV5-1 and TRBJ2-3, with D unclear. The CDR3 covers 14 residues. The ends were cut back, 2 bases at V and 2 bases at J, with 9 bases in the middle. Per germline, CDR1 SGHRS and CDR2 YFSETQ. The CDR3 DNA follows: TGCGCCAGCAGCTTTCAGAGACCCACAGATACGCAGTATTTT. Its protein product is CASSFQRPTDTQYF.

The chain uses TRBV7-3 and TRBJ2-1; perhaps D is TRBD1 or TRBD2 (6 bases each). V lost 8 bases and J 0 bases, leaving 14 bases between the germline ends. This CDR3 has 15 amino acids. The germline V gene encodes CDR1 SGHTA and CDR2 FQGTGA. The CDR3 loop is CASGPGASSYNEQFF. CDR3 nucleotide sequence: TGTGCCAGCGGCCCGGGGGCCAGCTCCTACAATGAGCAGTTCTTC.

The chain is built from TRBV4-3 and TRBJ2-2; 9 bases are shared with TRBD2. The CDR3 consists of 17 residues. Germline lookup yields CDR1 LGHNA and CDR2 YSLEER. Losses at the gene ends were 0 bases for V and 6 bases for J; bases not matched to a gene: 8. CDR3 in DNA: TGCGCCAGCAGCCAAGATAGGGCGGGGGGGCTGGCCGGGGAGCTGTTTTTT. Encoded protein: CASSQDRAGGLAGELFF.

J is TRBJ1-1 and V is TRBV4-3; possible D gene TRBD1, 5 bases. Germline CDR1 reads LGHNA; CDR2 reads YSLEER. V lost 4 bases and J 10 bases, leaving 16 bases between the germline ends. The CDR3 is 13 residues long. The CDR3 spells CASSPGLGLRAFF. As DNA, the CDR3 is TGCGCCAGCAGCCCGGGACTCGGTTTGCGAGCTTTCTTT.

This clonotype was seen more than once but under ten times. The V call is TRBV6-5, the J call TRBJ2-2; TRBD1 matches at 7 bases. This CDR3 is built from 17 residues. Germline CDR1 reads MNHEY; CDR2 reads SVGAGI. J was trimmed by 1 base and V by 0 bases; bases with no gene match: 5. The CDR3 reads CASSYSSGTVNTGELFF. The CDR3 DNA is TGTGCCAGCAGTTACTCCTCCGGGACAGTGAACACCGGGGAGCTGTTTTTT.

The chain combines TRBV25-1 with TRBJ2-2; 8 bases fit TRBD2. Per the germline V gene, CDR1 is MGHDK and CDR2 is SYGVNS. The CDR3 contains 18 residues. The ends lost 1 base at V and 7 bases at J; junction bases unmatched: 14. The CDR3 protein is CASSELGSSGERNGELFF. In DNA form, the CDR3 reads TGTGCCAGCAGTGAATTAGGGAGTAGCGGGGAAAGAAACGGGGAGCTGTTTTTT.

This clonotype has only a few counts. V gene TRBV5-5 combines with J gene TRBJ2-3, with 9 bases lining up with TRBD1. The length of the CDR3 is 15 residues. Unmatched junction bases numbered 7, after V lost 4 bases and J lost 4 bases. The V gene's germline CDR1 is SGHKS and CDR2 YYEKEE (reference sequence). CDR3 bases: TGTGCCAGCAGCGAGATTACAGGGGGCCCAGATACGCAGTATTTT. Translated: CASSEITGGPDTQYF.

This clonotype was recorded a few times. V and J are TRBV9 and TRBJ2-7, with 8 bases fitting TRBD2. Germline V gene sequence: CDR1 SGDLS, CDR2 YYNGEE. Trimming cost V 0 bases and J 4 bases; bases outside gene matches: 3. The CDR3 extends over 14 amino acids. This CDR3 reads CASSVDGGGYEQYF. The CDR3, as DNA: TGTGCCAGCAGCGTAGACGGGGGGGGTTACGAGCAGTACTTC.

The chain employs TRBV2 and TRBJ1-1; maybe TRBD1 (6 bases). V was trimmed by 4 bases and J by 3 bases, leaving 15 bases between them. This CDR3 is 15 amino acids long. CDR1 is SNHLY, CDR2 FYNNEI, per germline. The CDR3: CASSVRGGPYTEAFF. The CDR3 DNA reads TGTGCCAGCAGTGTTCGTGGGGGGCCGTACACTGAAGCTTTCTTT.

This rearrangement joins TRBV4-3 to TRBJ2-5; no reliable D call. Trimming took 0 bases from V and 1 from J, leaving 12 bases between them. The CDR3 sequence is 16 residues long. Germline lookup yields CDR1 LGHNA and CDR2 YSLEER. CDR3 sequence: CASSQDMNGPQETQYF. The CDR3 bases are TGCGCCAGCAGCCAAGATATGAACGGCCCCCAAGAGACCCAGTACTTC.

The chain combines TRBV3-1 with TRBJ1-6, with D hard to call. Per the germline V gene, CDR1 is LGHDT and CDR2 is YNNKEL (reference sequence). V was shortened by 0 bases and J by 10 bases, with 10 bases between the two germline ends. The CDR3 length is 14 residues. Written as DNA, the CDR3 is TGTGCCAGCAGCCAAGATCTAAGGCGATCACCCCTCCACTTT. Protein product: CASSQDLRRSPLHF.

This chain uses TRBV2 with TRBJ2-5, with D unclear. The germline CDR1 and CDR2 sequences are SNHLY and FYNNEI. The CDR3 contains 12 residues. V was shortened by 6 bases and J by 2 bases, with 7 bases between the two germline ends. This CDR3 is CASSSIQETQYF. The CDR3 region has the DNA TGTGCCAGCAGCTCTATTCAAGAGACCCAGTACTTC.

The J gene is TRBJ2-7, the V gene TRBV25-1; D not resolved. The CDR3 runs 12 residues. Trimming stripped 4 bases from V and 3 bases from J, with 7 bases between. Germline V gives CDR1 MGHDK, CDR2 SYGVNS. CDR3 protein: CASSGGIYEQYF. Here the CDR3 DNA reads TGTGCCAGCAGTGGAGGTATCTACGAGCAGTACTTC.

The J gene is TRBJ1-1, the V gene TRBV7-3; no clear D gene. The CDR3 covers 11 residues. CDR1 is SGHTA and CDR2 is FQGTGA in the germline V gene. V dropped 3 bases and J dropped 8 bases, with 7 bases sitting between them. As DNA, the CDR3 is TGTGCCAGCAGCTTCAGTCAAGAAGCTTTCTTT. It is translated as CASSFSQEAFF.

This clonotype was seen only a few times. The chain employs TRBV7-2 and TRBJ1-4, with 7 bases fitting TRBD1. V dropped 6 bases and J dropped 4; count of bases not matched to a gene: 8. The V gene's germline CDR1 is SGHTA and CDR2 FQGNSA. This CDR3 contains 15 residues. The CDR3, as DNA: TGTGCCAGCAGGCCCCAGGGGGGACTTAATGAAAAACTGTTTTTT. As protein: CASRPQGGLNEKLFF. Looking up the rest from reference TRBV7-2 and TRBJ1-4 gives the full variable domain: GAGVSQSPSNKVTEKGKDVELRCDPISGHTALYWYRQSLGQGLEFLIYFQGNSAPDKSGLPSDRFSAERTGGSVSTLTIQRTQQEDSAVYLCASRPQGGLNEKLFFGSGTQLSVL.

The V gene is TRBV11-3, the J gene TRBJ1-1, with 9 bases identical to TRBD1. The V segment lost 9 bases and the J segment 0 bases; nucleotides outside the gene matches: 5. CDR1 is SGHNT and CDR2 is YENEEA in the germline V gene. The CDR3 sequence is 14 residues long. The chain's CDR3 is CARDRGIVNTEAFF. Here the CDR3 DNA reads TGTGCCAGAGACAGGGGGATTGTGAACACTGAAGCTTTCTTT.